This TCR beta chain is drawn from a study of OX40 agonist ivuxolimab in advanced cancers. The wider study: Patients in the trial were receiving intravenous ivuxolimab every 2 weeks, at doses of 0.01 to 10 mg/kg.

Here immunoSEQ multiplex PCR was the method, and the copy in TCRdb shows in-frame clones only, minus some. The top ten clones hold approximately 7% of a sample with 80,000 or so clones, over 70% of them seen once. Germline CDR1 reads KGHSH; CDR2 reads LQKENI. The CDR3 runs to 14 residues. The J segment lost 5 bases and the V segment lost 3 bases, leaving 5 bases of the junction unmatched. Autoimmune disease history or systemic immunosuppression was exclusionary. Samples of blood were obtained at baseline, on cycle 4 day 1, and on cycle 7 day 1. Details on this clone: Its target is unknown.

Study findings and constraints: Antigens targeted by the expanded peripheral T cells were not determined.

V usage is TRBV18 and J usage is TRBJ1-1, with 8 bases matching TRBD1. The clonotype was recovered from an adult with an advanced solid tumor such as melanoma, head and neck, liver or kidney cancer. The sample was CD4+ or CD8+ T cells sorted from blood, taken in a trial of the OX40 agonist ivuxolimab. The CDR3 protein is CASSPNRGGTEAFF. The CDR3 region has the DNA TGTGCCAGCTCACCGAACAGGGGGGGGACTGAAGCTTTCTTT.